This passage covers 29 T cell receptor beta chains from one sample sequenced in a study of shared clonotypes between healthy human individuals (dated by TCRdb to 2018 to 2021). The library was built by means of the immunoSEQ multiplex PCR assay. This immuneACCESS table, as held by TCRdb, lists in-frame sequences with V and J called but not all clones. Of the missing ones, under half trace to an unresolved V gene in checked studies; the others have no known cause. The table for this sample lists over a million clones; 75% to 85% of them were counted only once. The leading ten clones occupy under 0.6% of the sample. Material: memory CD4+ T cells from PBMCs. The sample's cell subset or site label is to be understood as: CD45RA-negative fraction. These receptors came from a man aged 18 to 35 in good health. Some clones in this sample may be carry-over from other donors' samples.

This clone was detected many times. Additional DNA sequences in this sample encode the identical CDR3. J is TRBJ2-1 and V is TRBV7-2; D gene ambiguous. The germline V gene has CDR1 SGHTA and CDR2 FQGNSA. V lost 2 bases, J lost 0 bases, and 8 bases lay in between. This CDR3 has 15 amino acids. The chain's CDR3 is CASSLTGGSYNEQFF. The CDR3 nucleotides are TGTGCCAGCAGCTTAACGGGCGGCTCCTACAATGAGCAGTTCTTC.

The rearrangement links TRBV5-4 to TRBJ2-7; 14 bases line up with TRBD2. V lost 0 bases and J lost 5; bases outside the gene matches: 1. This CDR3 is 15 amino acids long. Germline V gives CDR1 SGHNT, CDR2 YYREEE (reference sequence). For the CDR3, the DNA is TGTGCCAGCAGCTTGGAGGGACTAGCGGGAGACGAGCAGTACTTC. This encodes CASSLEGLAGDEQYF.

This chain links TRBV5-1 with TRBJ2-5; D might be TRBD1 or TRBD2, each matching 5 bases. Looked up from germline, CDR1 is SGHRS and CDR2 is YFSETQ. The CDR3 runs to 15 residues. Trimming took off 4 bases at V and 5 bases at J, with 18 bases between the two ends. The chain's CDR3 is CASSPGDARPETQYF. CDR3 sequence (DNA): TGCGCCAGCAGCCCTGGGGACGCTCGTCCCGAGACCCAGTACTTC.

This clone was seen once. J is TRBJ2-1 and V is TRBV28, with D possibly being TRBD2 (6 bases). V lost 6 bases and J lost 7, with 16 bases in between. The CDR3 extends over 14 amino acids. Germline CDR1 reads MDHEN; CDR2 reads SYDVKM. The CDR3 is CASSPPAGRNEQFF. CDR3 bases: TGTGCCAGCAGCCCACCGGCGGGGAGAAATGAGCAGTTCTTC.

CDR3 sequence reads: CAISESQGGAYYGYTF. In nucleotides, the CDR3 is TGTGCCATCAGTGAGTCTCAAGGGGGGGCTTACTATGGCTACACCTTC. The chain uses TRBV10-3 and TRBJ1-2; weak D call: TRBD1 (6 bases). Trimming took 0 bases from V and 3 from J, leaving 14 bases between them. The CDR3 is made up of 16 amino acids. The germline V gene has CDR1 ENHRY and CDR2 SYGVKD.

V usage is TRBV5-4 and J usage is TRBJ2-3; D possibly corresponds to TRBD2 (7 bases). Per the germline V gene, CDR1 is SGHNT and CDR2 is YYREEE (reference sequence). The V gene lost 4 bases and the J gene lost 7 bases, with 19 bases spanning the gap. The CDR3 has 15 residues. CDR3 bases: TGTGCCAGCAGCCAGTGGGGTTCGGGGGGCTATACGCAGTATTTT. As protein: CASSQWGSGGYTQYF. Supplemented by reference TRBV5-4 and TRBJ2-3, the full variable domain reads ETGVTQSPTHLIKTRGQQVTLRCSSQSGHNTVSWYQQALGQGPQFIFQYYREEENGRGNFPPRFSGLQFPNYSSELNVNALELDDSALYLCASSQWGSGGYTQYFGPGTRLTVL.

The chain joins TRBV7-9 to TRBJ2-1; 7 bases line up with TRBD2. The CDR3 is 16 amino acids. In germline, CDR1 is SEHNR, CDR2 FQNEAQ (reference sequence). V gave up 5 bases and J gave up 8 bases; unmatched junction bases: 15. CDR3 region: CASSPRAPGGFDEQFF. DNA of the CDR3: TGTGCCAGCAGCCCTAGGGCGCCGGGGGGTTTTGATGAGCAGTTCTTC.

A few counts support this clone. The chain has TRBV19 and TRBJ2-2; D gene uncertain. CDR3 size: 14 residues. The V gene lost 4 bases and the J gene lost 6 bases, with 12 bases spanning the gap. Germline CDR1 and CDR2: LNHDA and SQIVND (reference sequence). The CDR3 region is CASSNKPNAGELFF. The CDR3 bases are TGTGCCAGTAGTAACAAGCCTAACGCCGGGGAGCTGTTTTTT. Full variable domain (outside the CDR3, taken from reference TRBV19 and TRBJ2-2): DGGITQSPKYLFRKEGQNVTLSCEQNLNHDAMYWYRQDPGQGLRLIYYSQIVNDFQKGDIAEGYSVSREKKESFPLTVTSAQKNPTAFYLCASSNKPNAGELFFGEGSRLTVL.

The chain uses TRBV9 and TRBJ2-5; D may be TRBD1 or TRBD2 (5 bases each). The V gene lost 1 base and the J gene lost 2 bases, with 12 bases spanning the gap. This CDR3 region has 15 residues. In germline, CDR1 is SGDLS, CDR2 YYNGEE. The CDR3 loop is CASSVYRGEQETQYF. The DNA for the CDR3 is TGTGCCAGCAGCGTATATAGAGGGGAACAAGAGACCCAGTACTTC.

The chain employs TRBV27 and TRBJ2-7; the match to TRBD2 covers 10 bases. This CDR3 spans 15 amino acids. V shed 2 bases and J 3 bases; nucleotides not matched to a gene: 4. Looked up from germline, CDR1 is MNHEY and CDR2 is SMNVEV (reference sequence). The CDR3 DNA sequence: TGTGCCAGCAGTTTAATCGCTAGCGGGAGCTACGAGCAGTACTTC. Translation gives CASSLIASGSYEQYF.

This chain connects TRBV2 to TRBJ2-5; 11 bases are a match to TRBD2. The CDR3 is 18 residues long. V lost 8 bases and J lost 3; bases outside the gene matches: 17. CDR1 is SNHLY and CDR2 is FYNNEI in the germline V gene. The CDR3 loop is CASRRTLLAGGLKETQYF. DNA for the CDR3: TGTGCCAGCCGCCGAACTCTTCTAGCGGGAGGTTTGAAAGAGACCCAGTACTTC.

The V and J genes are TRBV10-1 and TRBJ2-1; the match to TRBD1 covers 7 bases. Trimming removed 6 bases from V and 7 bases from J; junction bases left unmatched: 9. CDR1 and CDR2 (germline): WNHNN, SYGVQD (reference sequence). The CDR3 is 14 residues long. CDR3 protein: CASSKDRIRNEQFF. CDR3 nucleotide sequence: TGCGCCAGCAGCAAGGACAGGATTAGGAATGAGCAGTTCTTC.

The V gene is TRBV7-9, the J gene TRBJ1-5; D is unclear. V lost 10 bases and J lost 2, with 9 bases in between. The germline V gene has CDR1 SEHNR and CDR2 FQNEAQ (reference sequence). This CDR3 has 12 amino acids. DNA of the CDR3: TGTGCCACCATTGGGCGCAATCAGCCCCAGCATTTT. This gives the protein CATIGRNQPQHF.

The V and J genes are TRBV7-2 and TRBJ1-5, with D possibly TRBD1 on 6 matching bases. V shed 5 bases and J shed 11 bases, with 13 bases lying between them. This CDR3 has 12 residues. The germline CDR1 and CDR2 sequences are SGHTA and FQGNSA. The chain's CDR3 is CASSRRGQSQHF. CDR3 DNA sequence: TGTGCCAGCAGCCGCCGGGGGCAGTCCCAGCATTTT.

The chain uses TRBV5-4 and TRBJ2-5; D not certain. Germline CDR1 is SGHNT and CDR2 is YYREEE (reference sequence). The CDR3 length is 15 residues. V was shortened by 5 bases and J by 2 bases, with 16 bases between the two germline ends. The CDR3 nucleotides are TGTGCCAGCAGGATGGGAATAGGAGCACAAGAGACCCAGTACTTC. Translated: CASRMGIGAQETQYF. Full variable domain (remainder filled in from reference TRBV5-4 and TRBJ2-5): ETGVTQSPTHLIKTRGQQVTLRCSSQSGHNTVSWYQQALGQGPQFIFQYYREEENGRGNFPPRFSGLQFPNYSSELNVNALELDDSALYLCASRMGIGAQETQYFGPGTRLLVL.

Remarks on this clone: The junction departs from the called germline gene at one end, perhaps through a read error. The chain uses TRBV7-2 and TRBJ2-1; 8 positions agree with TRBD1. This CDR3 is built from 12 residues. Germline CDR1 SGHTA, CDR2 FQGNSA. CDR3 nucleotide sequence: TGTGCCAGCAGCAGCCTGGGGACAGGCCTGCTCTTC. It translates to CASSSLGTGLLF.

The V call is TRBV30, the J call TRBJ2-2, with D perhaps matching TRBD1 (5 bases). This CDR3 spans 14 amino acids. Trimming stripped 4 bases from V and 1 base from J, with 10 bases between. CDR1 is GTSNPN and CDR2 is SVGIG in the germline V gene (reference sequence). DNA of the CDR3: TGTGCCTGGATAAGACAGATGAACACCGGGGAGCTGTTTTTT. It codes for CAWIRQMNTGELFF.

The chain is built from TRBV5-1 and TRBJ1-1; TRBD1 is a possible D gene (5 bases). The V end was cut by 0 bases, the J end by 0 bases, with 9 bases between. CDR1 is SGHRS and CDR2 is YFSETQ in the germline V gene. CDR3 size: 15 residues. This CDR3 is CASSLADRMNTEAFF. The CDR3, as DNA: TGCGCCAGCAGCTTGGCCGACAGAATGAACACTGAAGCTTTCTTT.

This clone was detected only once. J is TRBJ2-1 and V is TRBV4-1; D gene uncertain. V lost 0 bases, J lost 3 bases, and 9 bases lay in between. Looked up from germline, CDR1 is MGHRA and CDR2 is YSYEKL. The CDR3 has 15 residues. CDR3 amino acids: CASSQDGSGYNEQFF. CDR3 bases: TGCGCCAGCAGCCAAGATGGGTCTGGCTACAATGAGCAGTTCTTC.

The chain recombines TRBV2 with TRBJ2-1, with TRBD2 matching 10 bases. There are 17 residues in the CDR3. Trimming at V came to 5 bases and at J to 5 bases, leaving 12 bases not matched to a gene. Germline CDR1 and CDR2: SNHLY and FYNNEI. CDR3 DNA sequence: TGTGCCAGCAGTTCCACCCAGACTAGCGGGCCCCACAATGAGCAGTTCTTC. It translates to CASSSTQTSGPHNEQFF. The full variable domain, with the rest looked up from reference TRBV2 and TRBJ2-1, is EPEVTQTPSHQVTQMGQEVILRCVPISNHLYFYWYRQILGQKVEFLVSFYNNEISEKSEIFDDQFSVERPDGSNFTLKIRSTKLEDSAMYFCASSSTQTSGPHNEQFFGPGTRLTVL.

The chain employs TRBV18 and TRBJ2-3; 9 positions match TRBD1. V was pared by 3 bases and J by 6 bases, with 13 bases of the junction left unmatched. CDR3 length equals 17 residues. Per the germline V gene, CDR1 is KGHSH and CDR2 is LQKENI. The CDR3 sequence is CASSPLLMGQGIDTQYF. As DNA, the CDR3 is TGTGCCAGCTCACCCCTTTTGATGGGACAGGGAATCGATACGCAGTATTTT.

The chain links TRBV10-1 to TRBJ2-7; 8 bases are shared with TRBD1. Losses at the gene ends were 8 bases for V and 0 bases for J; bases not matched to a gene: 6. Germline V gene lookup returns CDR1 WNHNN and CDR2 SYGVQD (reference sequence). The CDR3 length is 14 residues. The CDR3, as DNA: TGCGCCAGCTCCCGGGACAGGAGCTCCTACGAGCAGTACTTC. Protein product: CASSRDRSSYEQYF.

The rearrangement links TRBV6-6 to TRBJ1-5; the match to TRBD1 covers 7 bases. Per the germline V gene, CDR1 is MNHNY and CDR2 is SVGAGI (reference sequence). The CDR3 totals 14 residues. V was clipped by 8 bases and J by 0 bases; unmatched bases: 4. The CDR3 DNA is TGTGCCAGCGGGGCAGGGGGTAGCAATCAGCCCCAGCATTTT. Translating it yields CASGAGGSNQPQHF.

The J gene is TRBJ2-2, the V gene TRBV5-1; D assignment may be TRBD1 or TRBD2 (5 bases each). This CDR3 is built from 15 residues. The germline V and J ends were trimmed by 5 bases and 3 bases, with 14 bases remaining between them. From germline, CDR1 is SGHRS and CDR2 YFSETQ. The CDR3 reads CASREGQPYTGELFF. For the CDR3, the DNA is TGCGCCAGCAGAGAGGGGCAGCCTTACACCGGGGAGCTGTTTTTT. Drawing the rest from reference TRBV5-1 and TRBJ2-2, the complete variable domain is KAGVTQTPRYLIKTRGQQVTLSCSPISGHRSVSWYQQTPGQGLQFLFEYFSETQRNKGNFPGRFSGRQFSNSRSEMNVSTLELGDSALYLCASREGQPYTGELFFGEGSRLTVL.

The chain links TRBV5-4 to TRBJ2-7; TRBD1 is a possible D gene (6 bases). The CDR3 is made up of 13 amino acids. CDR1 SGHNT and CDR2 YYREEE come from the germline V gene (reference sequence). Trimming took off 0 bases at V and 3 bases at J, with 7 bases between the two ends. CDR3 region: CASSLAQGYEQYF. CDR3 nucleotide sequence: TGTGCCAGCAGCTTGGCACAGGGCTACGAGCAGTACTTC.

The V call is TRBV2, the J call TRBJ2-7, with D hard to call. From germline, CDR1 is SNHLY and CDR2 FYNNEI. V was pared by 0 bases and J by 5 bases, with 8 bases between. The CDR3 is 13 residues long. Written as DNA, the CDR3 is TGTGCCAGCAGTGAAGCGCTTCGGGACGAGCAGTACTTC. Protein: CASSEALRDEQYF.

This clone was seen ten or more times. The chain carries TRBV30 and TRBJ1-6; no clear D. CDR1 GTSNPN and CDR2 SVGIG come from the germline V gene (reference sequence). V was trimmed by 6 bases and J by 10 bases, leaving 10 bases between them. This CDR3 is 11 amino acids long. CDR3 sequence (DNA): TGTGCCTGTGGAGGTTTCTCACCCCTCCACTTT. This gives the protein CACGGFSPLHF.

This clone was detected once. Other nucleotide sequences in the sample specify the same CDR3. J is TRBJ2-3 and V is TRBV29-1; maybe TRBD2 (5 bases). This CDR3 contains 13 residues. Trimming cost V 4 bases and J 1 base, with 9 bases left between them. In germline, CDR1 is SQVTM, CDR2 ANQGSEA. The CDR3 coding sequence is TGCAGCGTTGGCGGGTACGGCACAGATACGCAGTATTTT. Amino acids: CSVGGYGTDTQYF.

The count of this clone is one. The chain has TRBV28 and TRBJ1-2; 7 bases are shared with TRBD1. V lost 6 bases to trimming and J lost 4 bases; unmatched junction nucleotides: 8. CDR3 length equals 14 residues. The germline gives CDR1 MDHEN, CDR2 SYDVKM. CDR3 residues: CASSTHRGIYGYTF. The CDR3, as DNA: TGTGCCAGCAGCACCCACAGGGGTATCTATGGCTACACCTTC.